Listed below are T cell receptor beta chains from one sample, sequenced in a study of cytomegalovirus exposure and HLA in healthy donors. This table comes from immunoSEQ multiplex PCR, and its TCRdb copy is limited to in-frame clones, with some not included. Among 120,000 to 150,000 clones, roughly 80% were seen once, and the ten largest hold 4% to 5%. The sample taken for sequencing was PBMCs. All receptors derive from a man aged 35-49 years in good health and CMV-seropositive. Both conserved end residues are part of each CDR3. Each record gives: D gene, V gene, clone size, J gene, CDR3 protein, CDR3 DNA. The D gene is left open where the match is weak. Clone size is shown for a subset of rows, as once, few, many or a class of expanded clone.

d_call: TRBD1
v_call: TRBV27
clone_size: NA
j_call: TRBJ2-5
cdr3_aa: CASTSVGTGKKTQYF
cdr3_nt: TGTGCCAGCACATCAGTAGGGACAGGGAAAAAGACCCAGTACTTC

d_call: NA
v_call: TRBV29-1
clone_size: once
j_call: TRBJ1-1
cdr3_aa: CSVGQRGNTEAFF
cdr3_nt: TGCAGCGTAGGACAGCGGGGGAACACTGAAGCTTTCTTT

d_call: TRBD2
v_call: TRBV18
clone_size: NA
j_call: TRBJ2-1
cdr3_aa: CASSLTLAVNNEQFF
cdr3_nt: TGTGCCAGCTCACTCACGCTAGCGGTTAACAATGAGCAGTTCTTC

d_call: NA
v_call: TRBV5-4
clone_size: NA
j_call: TRBJ2-2
cdr3_aa: CASSLGVLGSTGELFF
cdr3_nt: TGTGCCAGCAGCTTGGGGGTCTTGGGGAGCACCGGGGAGCTGTTTTTT

d_call: TRBD1
v_call: TRBV10-3
clone_size: NA
j_call: TRBJ1-5
cdr3_aa: CASDRESPGDTNQPQHF
cdr3_nt: TGTGCCAGCGACAGGGAAAGCCCTGGAGATACCAATCAGCCCCAGCATTTT

d_call: NA
v_call: TRBV5-1
clone_size: NA
j_call: TRBJ1-6
cdr3_aa: CASSLSTPGGINSPLHF
cdr3_nt: TGCGCCAGCAGCTTGTCCACACCCGGCGGAATTAATTCACCCCTCCACTTT

d_call: TRBD1
v_call: TRBV7-2
clone_size: few
j_call: TRBJ1-5
cdr3_aa: CASSFQGASGDQPQHF
cdr3_nt: TGTGCCAGCAGCTTCCAGGGGGCAAGTGGAGATCAGCCCCAGCATTTT

d_call: NA
v_call: TRBV19
clone_size: NA
j_call: TRBJ2-1
cdr3_aa: CASSRTGQTSRNEQFF
cdr3_nt: TGTGCCAGTAGCCGAACGGGACAAACTTCAAGGAATGAGCAGTTCTTC

d_call: NA
v_call: TRBV30
clone_size: NA
j_call: TRBJ2-2
cdr3_aa: CACPGYSTGELFF
cdr3_nt: TGTGCCTGCCCCGGGTACTCCACCGGGGAGCTGTTTTTT

d_call: NA
v_call: TRBV11-2
clone_size: NA
j_call: TRBJ1-1
cdr3_aa: CASSLLPGPANTEAFF
cdr3_nt: TGTGCCAGCAGCTTATTACCGGGTCCGGCGAACACTGAAGCTTTCTTT

d_call: TRBD1
v_call: TRBV30
clone_size: few
j_call: TRBJ1-1
cdr3_aa: CAWREGAFTEAFF
cdr3_nt: TGTGCCTGGAGAGAGGGGGCGTTCACTGAAGCTTTCTTT

d_call: NA
v_call: TRBV7-9
clone_size: once
j_call: TRBJ1-6
cdr3_aa: CASRLQGNSPLHF
cdr3_nt: TGTGCCAGCAGACTGCAGGGGAATTCACCCCTCCACTTT

d_call: NA
v_call: TRBV10-3
clone_size: NA
j_call: TRBJ2-1
cdr3_aa: CAMSWQGNEQFF
cdr3_nt: TGTGCCATGTCCTGGCAGGGGAATGAGCAGTTCTTC

d_call: NA
v_call: TRBV7-6
clone_size: NA
j_call: TRBJ2-7
cdr3_aa: CASSPGRVSSYEQYF
cdr3_nt: TGTGCCAGCAGCCCTGGGCGTGTTAGCTCCTACGAGCAGTACTTC

d_call: TRBD1
v_call: TRBV4-3
clone_size: NA
j_call: TRBJ1-1
cdr3_aa: CASSPSLRGQKNTEAFF
cdr3_nt: TGCGCCAGCAGCCCCTCATTAAGGGGACAGAAGAACACTGAAGCTTTCTTT

d_call: TRBD2
v_call: TRBV11-2
clone_size: NA
j_call: TRBJ2-3
cdr3_aa: CASSFGLAGLFDTQYF
cdr3_nt: TGTGCCAGCAGCTTCGGACTAGCGGGTCTTTTTGATACGCAGTATTTT

d_call: TRBD1
v_call: TRBV11-1
clone_size: once
j_call: TRBJ2-7
cdr3_aa: CASSLALTGTYEQYF
cdr3_nt: TGTGCCAGCAGCTTAGCGCTGACAGGGACCTACGAGCAGTACTTC

d_call: NA
v_call: TRBV11-2
clone_size: few
j_call: TRBJ1-1
cdr3_aa: CASSLVAFGAFF
cdr3_nt: TGTGCCAGCAGCTTAGTTGCGTTCGGGGCTTTCTTT

d_call: TRBD2
v_call: TRBV9
clone_size: once
j_call: TRBJ2-5
cdr3_aa: CASSPQSGLAGGGARETQYF
cdr3_nt: TGTGCCAGCAGCCCCCAATCCGGACTAGCGGGGGGAGGGGCACGAGAGACCCAGTACTTC

d_call: NA
v_call: TRBV5-1
clone_size: NA
j_call: TRBJ1-6
cdr3_aa: CASSLDSGLDSPLHF
cdr3_nt: TGCGCCAGCAGCTTGGACTCAGGGTTGGATTCACCCCTCCACTTT

d_call: NA
v_call: TRBV2
clone_size: few
j_call: TRBJ2-7
cdr3_aa: CASSGTVTSYEQYF
cdr3_nt: TGTGCCAGCAGTGGGACAGTTACGTCCTACGAGCAGTACTTC

d_call: TRBD2
v_call: TRBV7-8
clone_size: NA
j_call: TRBJ2-1
cdr3_aa: CASSFRRLAVNNEQFF
cdr3_nt: TGTGCCAGCAGCTTTCGGAGGCTAGCGGTAAACAATGAGCAGTTCTTC

d_call: TRBD2
v_call: TRBV9
clone_size: NA
j_call: TRBJ2-5
cdr3_aa: CASSVEPSGGVETQYF
cdr3_nt: TGTGCCAGCAGCGTAGAGCCTAGCGGGGGGGTTGAGACCCAGTACTTC

d_call: NA
v_call: TRBV4-3
clone_size: few
j_call: TRBJ2-7
cdr3_aa: CASSQDRTYRTDEQYF
cdr3_nt: TGCGCCAGCAGCCAGGACCGGACTTACCGGACCGACGAGCAGTACTTC

d_call: TRBD1
v_call: TRBV6-6
clone_size: NA
j_call: TRBJ2-7
cdr3_aa: CASRGGQGSSYEQYF
cdr3_nt: TGTGCCAGCAGGGGGGGACAGGGCAGCTCCTACGAGCAGTACTTC

d_call: TRBD1
v_call: TRBV5-1
clone_size: NA
j_call: TRBJ1-6
cdr3_aa: CASSVGQGSDNSPLHF
cdr3_nt: TGCGCCAGCAGCGTGGGACAGGGGTCGGATAATTCACCCCTCCACTTT

d_call: NA
v_call: TRBV6-5
clone_size: NA
j_call: TRBJ1-4
cdr3_aa: CASSQKRGAREKLFF
cdr3_nt: TGTGCCAGCAGCCAAAAGCGAGGAGCTAGAGAAAAACTGTTTTTT

d_call: TRBD2
v_call: TRBV10-3
clone_size: NA
j_call: TRBJ2-5
cdr3_aa: CAISPGGGTQETQYF
cdr3_nt: TGTGCCATCAGCCCCGGGGGGGGGACTCAAGAGACCCAGTACTTC

d_call: TRBD2
v_call: TRBV9
clone_size: once
j_call: TRBJ2-7
cdr3_aa: CASGVGRGKPPYEQYF
cdr3_nt: TGTGCCAGCGGCGTGGGGAGGGGCAAGCCACCCTACGAGCAGTACTTC

d_call: NA
v_call: TRBV6-5
clone_size: few
j_call: TRBJ1-5
cdr3_aa: CASRPTGRNQPQHF
cdr3_nt: TGTGCCAGCAGACCGACAGGTCGCAATCAGCCCCAGCATTTT

d_call: NA
v_call: TRBV6-6
clone_size: once
j_call: TRBJ1-2
cdr3_aa: CASSSPPEDYGYTF
cdr3_nt: TGTGCCAGCAGTTCCCCCCCAGAAGACTATGGCTACACCTTC

d_call: NA
v_call: TRBV7-9
clone_size: NA
j_call: TRBJ1-2
cdr3_aa: CASSPMGAEFRGYTF
cdr3_nt: TGTGCCAGCAGCCCAATGGGGGCCGAGTTCCGTGGCTACACCTTC

d_call: TRBD2
v_call: TRBV9
clone_size: NA
j_call: TRBJ2-3
cdr3_aa: CASSVGTSGRRDTQYF
cdr3_nt: TGTGCCAGCAGCGTAGGGACTAGCGGGAGGAGAGATACGCAGTATTTT

d_call: NA
v_call: TRBV14
clone_size: NA
j_call: TRBJ1-4
cdr3_aa: CASSPLAAGNNEKLFF
cdr3_nt: TGTGCCAGCAGCCCGCTAGCGGCAGGGAATAATGAAAAACTGTTTTTT

d_call: NA
v_call: TRBV7-2
clone_size: NA
j_call: TRBJ1-3
cdr3_aa: CASSMGGTLRNTIYF
cdr3_nt: TGTGCCAGCAGCATGGGGGGAACTCTGCGGAACACCATATATTTT

d_call: NA
v_call: TRBV7-7
clone_size: NA
j_call: TRBJ2-5
cdr3_aa: CASSHFTEGLFRRETQYF
cdr3_nt: TGTGCTAGCAGCCACTTTACCGAGGGACTCTTTAGGCGGGAGACCCAGTACTTC

d_call: TRBD1
v_call: TRBV14
clone_size: few
j_call: TRBJ2-7
cdr3_aa: CASRRSGQGASYEQYF
cdr3_nt: TGTGCCAGCAGGAGGTCGGGACAGGGGGCATCCTACGAGCAGTACTTC

d_call: NA
v_call: TRBV25-1
clone_size: few
j_call: TRBJ1-3
cdr3_aa: CASGLISGNTIYF
cdr3_nt: TGTGCCAGCGGGCTCATCTCTGGAAACACCATATATTTT

d_call: NA
v_call: TRBV5-1
clone_size: NA
j_call: TRBJ1-3
cdr3_aa: CASSYDPTLGNTIYF
cdr3_nt: TGCGCCAGCAGCTATGACCCTACACTCGGGAACACCATATATTTT

d_call: TRBD2
v_call: TRBV18
clone_size: once
j_call: TRBJ2-2
cdr3_aa: CASSPVRASGNTGELFF
cdr3_nt: TGTGCCAGCTCACCAGTCCGGGCTAGCGGGAACACCGGGGAGCTGTTTTTT

d_call: TRBD2
v_call: TRBV7-9
clone_size: NA
j_call: TRBJ2-3
cdr3_aa: CASSRGLAGVLDTQYF
cdr3_nt: TGTGCCAGCAGCCGAGGACTAGCGGGAGTATTAGATACGCAGTATTTT

d_call: TRBD1
v_call: TRBV10-1
clone_size: NA
j_call: TRBJ1-2
cdr3_aa: CASRGQGARGYTF
cdr3_nt: TGCGCCAGCAGAGGACAGGGGGCGCGGGGCTACACCTTC

d_call: NA
v_call: TRBV18
clone_size: NA
j_call: TRBJ2-1
cdr3_aa: CASSPRGAGIANEQFF
cdr3_nt: TGTGCCAGCTCACCAAGAGGGGCGGGGATAGCCAATGAGCAGTTCTTC

d_call: NA
v_call: TRBV19
clone_size: NA
j_call: TRBJ1-5
cdr3_aa: CASSIQNPSNQPQHF
cdr3_nt: TGTGCCAGTAGTATACAGAATCCCAGCAATCAGCCCCAGCATTTT

d_call: TRBD2
v_call: TRBV4-2
clone_size: NA
j_call: TRBJ2-2
cdr3_aa: CASSRGSGSPNTGELFF
cdr3_nt: TGTGCCAGCAGCCGAGGTAGCGGGAGTCCGAACACCGGGGAGCTGTTTTTT

d_call: NA
v_call: TRBV27
clone_size: NA
j_call: TRBJ2-7
cdr3_aa: CASSYRPGSSYEQYF
cdr3_nt: TGTGCCAGCAGCTACCGTCCGGGGAGCTCCTACGAGCAGTACTTC

d_call: TRBD2
v_call: TRBV5-4
clone_size: NA
j_call: TRBJ2-3
cdr3_aa: CASSLEVASGGDTQYF
cdr3_nt: TGTGCCAGCAGCTTGGAAGTCGCGTCGGGAGGAGATACGCAGTATTTT

d_call: TRBD1
v_call: TRBV27
clone_size: NA
j_call: TRBJ2-1
cdr3_aa: CASSFRTGDNEQFF
cdr3_nt: TGTGCCAGCAGTTTTAGGACAGGGGACAATGAGCAGTTCTTC

d_call: NA
v_call: TRBV7-9
clone_size: NA
j_call: TRBJ1-2
cdr3_aa: CASSLGPSYGYTF
cdr3_nt: TGTGCCAGCAGCCTCGGTCCTTCCTATGGCTACACCTTC

d_call: TRBD1
v_call: TRBV5-8
clone_size: NA
j_call: TRBJ1-1
cdr3_aa: CASSGGTGESEAFF
cdr3_nt: TGTGCCAGCAGCGGGGGGACAGGGGAGAGTGAAGCTTTCTTT

d_call: NA
v_call: TRBV7-9
clone_size: NA
j_call: TRBJ1-3
cdr3_aa: CASSLKRRSYGNTIYF
cdr3_nt: TGTGCCAGCAGCTTAAAACGACGTAGCTACGGAAACACCATATATTTT

d_call: TRBD1
v_call: TRBV30
clone_size: NA
j_call: TRBJ1-2
cdr3_aa: CAWTRTGYGYTF
cdr3_nt: TGTGCCTGGACCAGGACAGGCTATGGCTACACCTTC

d_call: NA
v_call: TRBV30
clone_size: NA
j_call: TRBJ1-6
cdr3_aa: CAWEDSDSYNSPLHF
cdr3_nt: TGTGCCTGGGAGGACAGTGACTCCTATAATTCACCCCTCCACTTT

d_call: NA
v_call: TRBV5-1
clone_size: once
j_call: TRBJ1-4
cdr3_aa: CASSLGGGGNRGEKLFF
cdr3_nt: TGCGCCAGCAGCTTGGGTGGTGGGGGCAATCGTGGAGAAAAACTGTTTTTT